This TCR beta chain was identified in a study of T cell repertoires in cytomegalovirus infection. For the study at large: Public TCR beta signature analysis indicated the presence of both CMV infection and matching HLA type.

CDR1 and CDR2 from the germline V gene are SGHTA and FQGNSA. Between the trimmed V and J ends, which lost 5 bases and 2 bases, there was a span of 0 bases. CDR3 size: 11 residues. General study findings and limits: Using cumulative public TCR beta family frequency, the authors identified those who carried CMV together with the relevant HLA.

This clonotype was seen at least ten times. Its antigen is undetermined. TCRdb re-called the reads with MiXCR, one entry per CDR3 protein. Seen here are roughly 860,000 distinct CDR3 sequences, roughly 33% observed once, and the top ten hold under 15%. This chain connects TRBV7-2 to TRBJ2-2; D unclear. The specimen comprised cultured CD8+ T cells from PBMCs, sampled from culture after CMV antigen stimulation. This sequence originates from a human donor in good health (CMV status not recorded). Some clones in this sample may be carry-over from other donors' samples. The CDR3 DNA sequence: TGTGCCAGCAGCAACACCGGGGAGCTGTTTTTT. This codes for CASSNTGELFF.